This T cell receptor beta chain emerged from a study of cytomegalovirus exposure and HLA in healthy donors. In the study overall: Earlier, 150 million to 200 million T cells were analyzed, and some 120 million unique TCR beta sequences were found among them. Findings and limits, study-wide: In a later analysis, TCR association rates varied by HLA locus: DRB1 most, HLA-C fewest.

J lost 3 bases, V lost 5 bases, and 2 bases had no gene match. This CDR3 has 13 amino acids. In germline, CDR1 is MNHEY, CDR2 SVGAGI. A remark on this clone: The antigen is unknown.

PCR involved 60 Vbeta and 13 Jbeta primers. TCRdb's copy holds only in-frame clones and misses some; the assay was immunoSEQ multiplex PCR. The table shows more than 85,000 clones, with less than 80% occurring only once. This chain connects TRBV6-5 to TRBJ1-2; 8 nucleotides match TRBD1. The sequence came from a woman in her forties or fifties in good health and CMV-seropositive. The sequencing sample was made of PBMCs. CDR3 sequence reads: CASSETGDYGYTF. The CDR3 DNA reads TGTGCCAGCAGTGAGACAGGGGACTATGGCTACACCTTC.